This TCR beta chain was documented in a study of T cell changes during pregnancy in multiple sclerosis. Profiled with immunoSEQ multiplex PCR; TCRdb holds only in-frame clones, not every one. The sample lists more than 55,000 clones, roughly 88% occurring once. Trimming removed 4 bases from V and 4 bases from J; junction bases left unmatched: 8. Germline V gives CDR1 SNHLY, CDR2 FYNNEI. The CDR3 extends over 15 amino acids. The rearrangement links TRBV2 to TRBJ2-3; 7 positions match TRBD2. The sequence came from a female donor in good health, enrolled as a control in a pregnancy study. Source: peripheral blood, taken in the third trimester of pregnancy. CDR3 sequence (DNA): TGTGCCAGCAGTGTCTGGCGGGAGACCCCAGATACGCAGTATTTT. This translates into CASSVWRETPDTQYF.